The rows below give T cell receptor beta chains drawn from one sample of a study of metastatic and nonmetastatic thyroid tumors. Via MiXCR, TCRdb re-called the PCR reads. The sample lists roughly 30,000 clones; around a fifth were seen once. Material for sequencing was blood. The source is a female donor with papillary thyroid cancer or a benign thyroid nodule (not recorded which). Some clones in this sample may be carry-over from other donors' samples. Each CDR3 is given with its conserved first and last residue. Fields, in order: clone size, V gene, CDR3 protein. Clone size is given for some rows only: seen once, a few or many times, or a class if the clone is expanded.

>many|TRBV6-1
CAGGTDTEAFF
>medium-sized|TRBV4-1
CASSQERGLSGNTIYF
>many|TRBV19
CASSGTGNQPQHF
>NA|TRBV28
CASRAGLRSLHF
>once|TRBV5-6
CASSLVQLTDTQYF
>many|TRBV5-1
CASSLGRSTDTQYF
>many|TRBV20-1
CGARDVSPDTQYF
>NA|TRBV5-1
CASSLQGLNDGYTF
>many|TRBV25-1
CASKGIEAFF
>medium-sized|TRBV2
CASRPPVYGYTF
>NA|TRBV6-5
CASSYTPGQGARDEQYF
>few|TRBV10-1
CASSGELAAGTDTQYF
>NA|TRBV20-1
CSVPLDSINSPLHF
>many|TRBV28
CASSQGDYGYTF
>many|TRBV7-9
CASSLATGHEKLFF
>NA|TRBV4-1
CASSQDLTGINQPQHF